This T cell receptor beta chain was recovered during a study of blood T cell repertoires in COVID-19. Methods used by the authors: Nucleated cell number was recorded as an estimate derived from reference gene primer amplification. The protocol was immunoSEQ multiplex PCR, while the TCRdb copy is restricted to in-frame clones and leaves out a portion. That table furnishes V, J and clone size, whereas the DNA furnished D and trimming. Of hundreds of thousands of clones in the sample, around nine tenths are singletons; the top ten hold about 6.1%. In germline, CDR1 is SNHLY, CDR2 FYNNEI. The CDR3 covers 14 residues. The junction had 7 bases not matched to a gene; V was cut back by 5 bases and J by 5 bases. Either two negative PCRs, clearance, or symptom resolution qualified Cohort 3 donors as recovered.

The source is a woman in her thirties or forties who had recovered from COVID-19. The sequencing sample was made of PBMCs or T cells enriched from blood (not recorded which). This rearrangement joins TRBV2 to TRBJ2-5; 8 nucleotides align to TRBD1. CDR3 nucleotide sequence: TGTGCCAGCAGTCGCAACAGGGGGTGGGAGACCCAGTACTTC. Translated, it gives CASSRNRGWETQYF.